The 14 T cell receptor beta chains below were found in one sample sequenced in a study of Graves' ophthalmopathy and Graves' hyperthyroidism. RNA served as the template for amplifying TCR beta CDR3 regions. HTBI primers primed a first-round RT-PCR, and a second-round multiplex PCR followed. TCRdb reprocessed the multiplex PCR reads via MiXCR and lists one record per CDR3 protein. The sample has around 600,000 distinct CDR3 sequences; over 40% are singletons. What was sequenced was peripheral blood. The receptors here all came from an adult man with Graves' ophthalmopathy.

In the case of this clonotype: This could be a read error, since a much larger clone is one nucleotide away. V and J are TRBV20-1 and TRBJ1-4; D gene unclear. CDR1 is DFQATT and CDR2 is SNEGSKA in the germline V gene (reference sequence). This CDR3 comprises 13 residues. The CDR3 DNA reads as TGCAGTGCTAGAGACGCAACTAGTGAAAAACTGTTTTTT. It specifies CSARDATSEKLFF.

The chain recombines TRBV11-3 with TRBJ2-2; 7 bases are a match to TRBD1. The CDR3 loop spans 16 amino acids. Germline assignment: CDR1 SGHNT and CDR2 YENEEA. The junction had 5 bases not matched to a gene; V was cut back by 4 bases and J by 0 bases. CDR3 region: CASSSSTGTNTGELFF. The CDR3 DNA follows: TGTGCCAGCAGCTCTTCGACAGGGACGAACACCGGGGAGCTGTTTTTT.

Regarding this clonotype: Since a much larger clone is just one base distant, this may be a read error. This sequence joins TRBV2 and TRBJ2-7, with 11 bases lining up with TRBD1. The CDR3 loop spans 15 amino acids. Germline trimming cut 8 bases from V and 2 bases from J; bases unmatched to any gene: 8. The germline V gene encodes CDR1 SNHLY and CDR2 FYNNEI. The CDR3 reads CASETGQGGTYEQYF. For the CDR3, the DNA is TGTGCCAGCGAAACGGGACAGGGGGGGACCTACGAGCAGTACTTC.

In this sample, this clonotype turned up a few times. The gene calls are TRBV2 and TRBJ1-6; a weak D match, TRBD1 (5 bases). Germline CDR1 is SNHLY and CDR2 is FYNNEI. The CDR3 has 16 residues. V dropped 2 bases and J dropped 9 bases, with 17 bases sitting between them. The CDR3 sequence is CASSERDLGGSSPLHF. DNA for the CDR3: TGTGCCAGCAGTGAACGGGACCTCGGTGGCAGTTCACCCCTCCACTTT.

The chain links TRBV7-9 to TRBJ2-7; unclear D gene. Trimming shortened V by 5 bases and J by 3 bases, and 11 bases separated the two germline ends. This CDR3 is 13 amino acids long. Germline values: CDR1 SEHNR, CDR2 FQNEAQ (reference sequence). The CDR3 DNA reads TGTGCCAGCAGCCGCCCTAGGGACTACGAGCAGTACTTC. Encoded protein: CASSRPRDYEQYF.

On this clonotype itself: The CDR3 does not close with the conserved phenylalanine or tryptophan, likely indicating a read error. The limits of the CDR3 on the DNA are not certain, so only TCRdb's listed CDR3 is given. J is TRBJ1-1 and V is TRBV2. Germline CDR1 is SNHLY and CDR2 is FYNNEI. The CDR3 is 14 amino acids long, termini counted. The CDR3 loop is CASSYSGDTALGFS.

This clonotype came up many times. This chain joins TRBV19 and TRBJ2-7; TRBD2 is a possible D gene (6 bases). The germline CDR1 and CDR2 sequences are LNHDA and SQIVND (reference sequence). The V end lost 5 bases, the J end lost 4 bases, and 15 bases lay between the germline ends. The CDR3 consists of 14 residues. The CDR3 sequence is CASSAGLLGYEQYF. The CDR3 bases are TGTGCCAGTAGTGCGGGACTCCTTGGATACGAGCAGTACTTC. Using reference TRBV19 and TRBJ2-7 for the parts outside the CDR3, the full variable domain is DGGITQSPKYLFRKEGQNVTLSCEQNLNHDAMYWYRQDPGQGLRLIYYSQIVNDFQKGDIAEGYSVSREKKESFPLTVTSAQKNPTAFYLCASSAGLLGYEQYFGPGTRLTVT.

The chain employs TRBV5-4 and TRBJ2-7; 7 positions match TRBD2. This CDR3 is 14 amino acids long. V shed 2 bases, J shed 2 bases, and the junction held 4 bases outside the gene matches. CDR1 is SGHNT and CDR2 is YYREEE in the germline V gene (reference sequence). The CDR3 sequence is CASSFASGPYEQYF. The CDR3 coding sequence is TGTGCCAGCAGCTTTGCTAGCGGCCCCTACGAGCAGTACTTC.

This clonotype has more than one count but fewer than ten. This chain links TRBV14 with TRBJ2-2; 7 bases match TRBD2. The CDR3 sequence is 15 residues long. The germline gives CDR1 SGHDN, CDR2 FVKESK. Germline trimming cut 4 bases from V and 6 bases from J; bases unmatched to any gene: 8. The CDR3 here is CASSPVPGRAGELFF. The CDR3 DNA sequence: TGTGCCAGCAGCCCGGTGCCGGGGAGGGCCGGGGAGCTGTTTTTT. Full variable domain (remainder filled in from reference TRBV14 and TRBJ2-2): EAGVTQFPSHSVIEKGQTVTLRCDPISGHDNLYWYRRVMGKEIKFLLHFVKESKQDESGMPNNRFLAERTGGTYSTLKVQPAELEDSGVYFCASSPVPGRAGELFFGEGSRLTVL.

This clonotype was found a few times. The chain combines TRBV19 with TRBJ2-7, with D possibly TRBD1 on 6 matching bases. Germline loops: CDR1 LNHDA, CDR2 SQIVND (reference sequence). The CDR3 consists of 14 residues. V was clipped by 1 base and J by 5 bases, with 12 bases between them. The CDR3 sequence is CASSIVPDSHEQYF. As DNA, the CDR3 is TGTGCCAGTAGTATAGTTCCGGACAGTCACGAGCAGTACTTC. The variable domain in full, with the rest retrieved from reference TRBV19 and TRBJ2-7, is DGGITQSPKYLFRKEGQNVTLSCEQNLNHDAMYWYRQDPGQGLRLIYYSQIVNDFQKGDIAEGYSVSREKKESFPLTVTSAQKNPTAFYLCASSIVPDSHEQYFGPGTRLTVT.

This clonotype was counted at least ten times. The V gene is TRBV7-9, the J gene TRBJ1-3, with a weak D call TRBD1 (5 bases). V shed 6 bases and J shed 3 bases, with 15 bases lying between them. The CDR3 length is 15 residues. Germline values: CDR1 SEHNR, CDR2 FQNEAQ (reference sequence). CDR3: CASRSRESSGNTIYF. The CDR3 bases are TGTGCCAGCAGGAGCAGGGAGTCGAGTGGAAACACCATATATTTT.

The chain couples TRBV10-2 to TRBJ2-7; TRBD1 aligns across 7 bases. The CDR3 contains 15 residues. V shed 1 base, J shed 3 bases, and the junction held 6 bases outside the gene matches. Germline CDR1 reads WSHSY; CDR2 reads SAAADI. The DNA of the CDR3 is TGCGCCAGCAGTGAGTTGGGGACAGCAAACTACGAGCAGTACTTC. Translating it yields CASSELGTANYEQYF.

In this sample, this clonotype turned up many times. The rearrangement joins TRBV11-2 to TRBJ2-2; D unresolved. Germline V gene lookup returns CDR1 SGHAT and CDR2 FQNNGV. The CDR3 is made up of 14 amino acids. Trimming took 1 base from V and 5 from J, leaving 8 bases between them. The CDR3 DNA follows: TGTGCCAGCAGCTTAGTGCAGCAGACCGGGGAGCTGTTTTTT. It yields the protein CASSLVQQTGELFF.

This clonotype was recorded at least ten times. In DNA, the CDR3 is TGTGCCAGCAGTTATGGGACGGGGCTTAACACCGGGGAGCTGTTTTTT. Translation: CASSYGTGLNTGELFF. This chain joins TRBV6-5 and TRBJ2-2; D may match TRBD1 or TRBD2 (5 bases each). The CDR3 sequence is 16 residues long. V was cut by 3 bases and J by 2 bases, with 13 bases left in between. CDR1 is MNHEY, CDR2 SVGAGI, per germline.